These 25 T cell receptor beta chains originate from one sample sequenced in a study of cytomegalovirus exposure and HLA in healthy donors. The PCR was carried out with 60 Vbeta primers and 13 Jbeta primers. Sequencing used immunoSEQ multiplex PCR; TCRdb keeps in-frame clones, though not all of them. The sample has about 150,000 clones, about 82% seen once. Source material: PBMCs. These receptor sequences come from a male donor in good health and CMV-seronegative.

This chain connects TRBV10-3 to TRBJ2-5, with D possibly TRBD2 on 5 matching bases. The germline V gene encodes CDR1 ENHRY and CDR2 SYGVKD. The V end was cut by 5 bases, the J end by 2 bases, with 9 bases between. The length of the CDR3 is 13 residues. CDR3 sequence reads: CAISKAVQETQYF. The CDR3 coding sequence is TGTGCCATCAGTAAAGCGGTTCAAGAGACCCAGTACTTC.

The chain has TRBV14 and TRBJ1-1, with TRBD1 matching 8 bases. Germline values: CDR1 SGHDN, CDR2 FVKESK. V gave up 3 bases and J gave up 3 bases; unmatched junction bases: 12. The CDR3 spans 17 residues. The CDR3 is CASSHRGRGYLDTEAFF. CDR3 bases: TGTGCCAGCAGCCACAGGGGGCGCGGGTATCTGGACACTGAAGCTTTCTTT.

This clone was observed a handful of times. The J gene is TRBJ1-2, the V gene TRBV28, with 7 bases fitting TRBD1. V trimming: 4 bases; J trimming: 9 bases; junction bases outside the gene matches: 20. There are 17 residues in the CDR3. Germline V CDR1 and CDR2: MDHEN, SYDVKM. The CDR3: CASSSAGTDSHLSSYTF. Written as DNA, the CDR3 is TGTGCCAGCAGTTCGGCGGGGACAGACAGCCACCTTTCTAGCTACACCTTC.

The CDR3 region is CASSQDGGPSSYEQYF. The CDR3 nucleotides are TGCGCCAGCAGCCAAGATGGGGGCCCGTCGTCCTACGAGCAGTACTTC. This chain links TRBV4-3 with TRBJ2-7; possibly TRBD1 for D (6 bases). Germline CDR1 LGHNA, CDR2 YSLEER. The CDR3 spans 16 residues. The V end lost 0 bases, the J end lost 1 base, and 13 bases lay between the germline ends.

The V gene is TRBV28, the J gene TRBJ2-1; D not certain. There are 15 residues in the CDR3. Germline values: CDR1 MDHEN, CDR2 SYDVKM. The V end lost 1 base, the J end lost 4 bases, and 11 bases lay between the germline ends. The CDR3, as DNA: TGTGCCAGCAGTTTATCCCTAGGCTCTTACAATGAGCAGTTCTTC. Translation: CASSLSLGSYNEQFF.

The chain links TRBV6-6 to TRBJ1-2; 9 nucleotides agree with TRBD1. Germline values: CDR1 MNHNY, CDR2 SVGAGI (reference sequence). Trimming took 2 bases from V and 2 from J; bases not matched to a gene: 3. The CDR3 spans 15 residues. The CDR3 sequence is CASSYGQGPNYGYTF. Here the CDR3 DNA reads TGTGCCAGCAGTTACGGACAGGGGCCAAACTATGGCTACACCTTC.

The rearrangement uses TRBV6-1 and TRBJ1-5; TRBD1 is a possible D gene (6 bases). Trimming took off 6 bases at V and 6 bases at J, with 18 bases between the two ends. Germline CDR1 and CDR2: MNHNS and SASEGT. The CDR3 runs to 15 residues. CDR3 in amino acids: CASRATGRSGQPQHF. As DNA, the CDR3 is TGTGCCAGCAGGGCTACAGGGCGGTCGGGTCAGCCCCAGCATTTT.

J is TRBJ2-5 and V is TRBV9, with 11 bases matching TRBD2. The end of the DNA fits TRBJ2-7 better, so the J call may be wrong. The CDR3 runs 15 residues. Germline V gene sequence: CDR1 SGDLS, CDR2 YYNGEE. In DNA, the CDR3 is TGTGCCAGCAATAGCGGGAGGGCTAGCTCCTACGAGCAGTACTTC. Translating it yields CASNSGRASSYEQYF.

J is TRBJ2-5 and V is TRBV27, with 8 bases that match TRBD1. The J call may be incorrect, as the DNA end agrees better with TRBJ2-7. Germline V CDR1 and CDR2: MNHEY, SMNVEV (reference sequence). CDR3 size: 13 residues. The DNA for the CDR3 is TGTGCCAGCGGGGACAGGAAAGCCTACGAGCAGTACTTC. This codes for CASGDRKAYEQYF.

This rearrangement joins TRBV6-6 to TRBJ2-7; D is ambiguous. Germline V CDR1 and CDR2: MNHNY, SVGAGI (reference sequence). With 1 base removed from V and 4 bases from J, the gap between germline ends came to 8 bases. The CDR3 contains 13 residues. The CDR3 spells CASSYFRDYEQYF. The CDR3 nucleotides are TGTGCCAGCAGTTACTTCCGAGATTACGAGCAGTACTTC.

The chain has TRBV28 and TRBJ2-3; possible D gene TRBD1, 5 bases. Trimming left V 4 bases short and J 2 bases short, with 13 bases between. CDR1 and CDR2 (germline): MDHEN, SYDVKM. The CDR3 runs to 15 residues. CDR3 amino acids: CASSWQGRNTDTQYF. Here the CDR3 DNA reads TGTGCCAGCAGTTGGCAGGGAAGAAACACAGATACGCAGTATTTT.

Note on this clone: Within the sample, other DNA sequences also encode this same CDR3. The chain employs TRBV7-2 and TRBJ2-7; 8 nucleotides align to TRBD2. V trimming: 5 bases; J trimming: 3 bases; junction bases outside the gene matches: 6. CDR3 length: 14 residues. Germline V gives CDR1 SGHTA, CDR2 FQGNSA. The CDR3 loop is CASSLTSDIYEQYF. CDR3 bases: TGTGCCAGCAGCCTGACTAGCGACATCTACGAGCAGTACTTC.

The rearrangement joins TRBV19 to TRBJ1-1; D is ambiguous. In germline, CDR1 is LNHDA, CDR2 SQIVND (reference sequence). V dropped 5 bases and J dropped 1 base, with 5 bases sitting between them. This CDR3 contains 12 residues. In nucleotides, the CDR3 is TGTGCCAGTAGTCCCCGGAACACTGAAGCTTTCTTT. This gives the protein CASSPRNTEAFF.

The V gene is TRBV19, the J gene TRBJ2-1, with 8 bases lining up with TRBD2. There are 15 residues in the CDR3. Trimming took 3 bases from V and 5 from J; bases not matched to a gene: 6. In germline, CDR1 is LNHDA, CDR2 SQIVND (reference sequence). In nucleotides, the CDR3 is TGTGCCAGTAGTATTTGGCTAGCGGGCAACAATGAGCAGTTCTTC. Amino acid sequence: CASSIWLAGNNEQFF. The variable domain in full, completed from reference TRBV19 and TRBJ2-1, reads DGGITQSPKYLFRKEGQNVTLSCEQNLNHDAMYWYRQDPGQGLRLIYYSQIVNDFQKGDIAEGYSVSREKKESFPLTVTSAQKNPTAFYLCASSIWLAGNNEQFFGPGTRLTVL.

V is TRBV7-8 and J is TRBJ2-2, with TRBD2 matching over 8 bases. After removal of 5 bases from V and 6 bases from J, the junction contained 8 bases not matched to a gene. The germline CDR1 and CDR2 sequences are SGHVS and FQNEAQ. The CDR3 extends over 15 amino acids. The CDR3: CASSPTPLAAGELFF. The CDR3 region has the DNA TGTGCCAGCAGCCCGACCCCACTAGCGGCCGGGGAGCTGTTTTTT.

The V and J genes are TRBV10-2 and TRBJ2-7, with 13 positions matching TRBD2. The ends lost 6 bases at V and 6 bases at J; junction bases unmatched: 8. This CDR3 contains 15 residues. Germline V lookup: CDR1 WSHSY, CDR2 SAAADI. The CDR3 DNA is TGCGCCAGCAGCTCGACTAGCGGGAGGATTTCCGAGCAGTACTTC. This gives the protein CASSSTSGRISEQYF.

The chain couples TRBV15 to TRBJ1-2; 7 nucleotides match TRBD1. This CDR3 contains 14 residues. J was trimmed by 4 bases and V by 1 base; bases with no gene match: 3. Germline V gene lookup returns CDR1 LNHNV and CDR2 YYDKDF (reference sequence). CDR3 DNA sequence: TGTGCCACCAGCAGAGCCAGGACAGGCTATGGCTACACCTTC. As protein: CATSRARTGYGYTF.

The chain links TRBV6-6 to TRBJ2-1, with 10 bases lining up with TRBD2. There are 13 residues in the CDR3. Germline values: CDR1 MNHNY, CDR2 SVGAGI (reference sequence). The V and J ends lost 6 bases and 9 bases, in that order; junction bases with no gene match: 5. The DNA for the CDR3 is TGTGCCAGCAGCCCTAGCGGGAGTGCTGAGCAGTTCTTC. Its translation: CASSPSGSAEQFF.

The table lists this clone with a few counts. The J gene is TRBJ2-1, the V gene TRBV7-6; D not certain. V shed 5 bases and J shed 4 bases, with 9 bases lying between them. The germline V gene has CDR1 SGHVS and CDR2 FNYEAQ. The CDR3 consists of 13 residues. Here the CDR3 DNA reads TGTGCCAGCAGCGGCCGACTGTACAATGAGCAGTTCTTC. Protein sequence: CASSGRLYNEQFF.

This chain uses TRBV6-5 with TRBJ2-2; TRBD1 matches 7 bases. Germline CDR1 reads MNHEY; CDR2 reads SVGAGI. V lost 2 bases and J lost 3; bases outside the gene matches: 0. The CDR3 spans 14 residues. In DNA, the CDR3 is TGTGCCAGCAGTTACGGACAGGACACCGGGGAGCTGTTTTTT. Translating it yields CASSYGQDTGELFF.

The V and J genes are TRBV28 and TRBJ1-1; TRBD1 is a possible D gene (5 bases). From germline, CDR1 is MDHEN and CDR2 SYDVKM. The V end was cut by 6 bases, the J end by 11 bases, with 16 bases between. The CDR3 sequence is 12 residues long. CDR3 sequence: CASRPDETAAFF. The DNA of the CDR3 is TGTGCCAGCAGACCAGATGAGACAGCGGCTTTCTTT.

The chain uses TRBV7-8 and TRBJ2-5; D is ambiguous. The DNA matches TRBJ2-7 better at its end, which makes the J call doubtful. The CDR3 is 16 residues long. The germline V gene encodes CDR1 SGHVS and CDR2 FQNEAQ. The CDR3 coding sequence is TGTGCCAGCAGCTTAGTGTCCCGGAGTCCGACCTACGAGCAGTACTTC. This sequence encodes CASSLVSRSPTYEQYF.

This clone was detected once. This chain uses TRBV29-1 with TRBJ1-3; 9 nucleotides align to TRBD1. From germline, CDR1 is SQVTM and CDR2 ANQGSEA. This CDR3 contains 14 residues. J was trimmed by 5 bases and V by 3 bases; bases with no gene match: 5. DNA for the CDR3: TGCAGCGTTGAGAGACAGGGGGGAAGAAACACCATATATTTT. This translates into CSVERQGGRNTIYF.

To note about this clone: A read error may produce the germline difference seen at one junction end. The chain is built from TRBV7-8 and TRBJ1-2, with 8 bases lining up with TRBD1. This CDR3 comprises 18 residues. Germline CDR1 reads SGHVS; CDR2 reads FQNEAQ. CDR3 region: CTSSLESGQGSPHYGYTF. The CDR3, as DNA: TGTACCAGCAGCTTAGAAAGCGGACAGGGAAGCCCTCACTATGGCTACACCTTC.

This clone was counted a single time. The CDR3 here is CASGLGTEKKNTEAFF. In DNA, the CDR3 is TGTGCTAGTGGTTTGGGGACAGAAAAAAAGAACACTGAAGCTTTCTTT. This chain connects TRBV12-5 to TRBJ1-1, with a possible D match to TRBD1 (6 bases). The germline V and J ends were trimmed by 1 base and 1 base, with 13 bases remaining between them. This CDR3 has 16 amino acids. The germline CDR1 and CDR2 sequences are LGHNT and FRNRAP.